This T cell receptor (beta chain) came from a study of blood T cells in healthy people across ages. General observations from the study: Shifts in expanded clonotypes may have been confounded by donor CMV status, which was unknown.

Trimming took 4 bases from V and 9 from J, leaving 16 bases between them. The CDR3 totals 14 residues. On this clonotype itself: What it binds is unknown.

It was with a sample-barcoded 5' primer and a J-beta primer mix that a second PCR of roughly 7 to 12 cycles was run. TCRdb reanalysed the 5' RACE reads using MiXCR and keeps one entry per CDR3 protein. The sample has 250,000 to 300,000 distinct CDR3 sequences, around 27% seen once. The chain has TRBV23-1 and TRBJ2-4, with D perhaps matching TRBD1 (6 bases). TRBV23-1 is reported as an ORF; its role is uncertain. Sequenced: blood. This sequence originates from a woman in her seventies in good health. CDR3 loop: CASSRRTVQGIQYF. CDR3 DNA sequence: TGCGCCAGCAGTCGTCGGACAGTCCAGGGCATTCAGTACTTC.